This entry concerns a single TCR beta chain. Its matching antigen is unknown. During the collection period, no donor immune events like infections were recorded. This sample is part of a study of identifying expanded T cells in peripheral blood. Overall study results and limits: Technical replicates showed about 1.2 changed clones; roughly two weeks roughly 16; four weeks 19. Clone count variance between approximately 2-week samples rose with total template count.

Losses at the gene ends were 5 bases for V and 3 bases for J; bases not matched to a gene: 3. The CDR3 consists of 13 residues. Germline CDR1 SGHVS, CDR2 FNYEAQ. The data were produced by immunoSEQ multiplex PCR, yet TCRdb's version contains in-frame clones alone and is incomplete. This sample has approximately 100,000 clones; approximately 90% occur once, and the top ten carry 16%. The genes are TRBV7-6 and TRBJ1-1, with TRBD1 matching 7 bases. This TCR came from a person between 18 and 69 years old in good health. The sequenced sample consisted of blood. This CDR3 reads CASSSQGDTEAFF. CDR3 nucleotide sequence: TGTGCCAGCAGCAGTCAGGGGGACACTGAAGCTTTCTTT.